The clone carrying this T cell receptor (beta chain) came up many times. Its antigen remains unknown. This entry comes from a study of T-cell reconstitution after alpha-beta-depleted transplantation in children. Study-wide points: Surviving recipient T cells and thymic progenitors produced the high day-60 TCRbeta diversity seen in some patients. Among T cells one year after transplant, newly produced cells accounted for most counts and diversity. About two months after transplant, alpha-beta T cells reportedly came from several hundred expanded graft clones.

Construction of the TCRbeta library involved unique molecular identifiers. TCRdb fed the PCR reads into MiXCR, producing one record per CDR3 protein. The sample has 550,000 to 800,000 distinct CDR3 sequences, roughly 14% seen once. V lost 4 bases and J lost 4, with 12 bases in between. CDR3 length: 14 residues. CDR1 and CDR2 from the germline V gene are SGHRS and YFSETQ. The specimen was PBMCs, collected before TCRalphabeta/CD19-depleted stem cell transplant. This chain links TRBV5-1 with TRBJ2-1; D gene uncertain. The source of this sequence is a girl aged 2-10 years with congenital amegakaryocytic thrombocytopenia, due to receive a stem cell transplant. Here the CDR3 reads CASSPFVGYNEQFF. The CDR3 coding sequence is TGCGCCAGCAGCCCCTTTGTGGGATACAATGAGCAGTTCTTC.